The 4 T cell receptor beta chains below all came from one sample that was sequenced in a study of blood T cell repertoires in COVID-19 (dated by TCRdb to 2018 to 2020). The library relied on the immunoSEQ multiplex PCR assay. TCRdb obtained this table from immuneACCESS and retained in-frame rearrangements with V and J assigned. These tables miss some clones; where compared with another copy, unresolved V genes account for less than half of the shortfall, and the remainder is unexplained. The sample table holds some 170,000 clones, of which roughly 87% were seen once. The ten largest clones add up to roughly 1.5% of the sample. Sequencing input: peripheral blood. Receptors were obtained from a woman between 50 and 59 years old with acute or convalescent COVID-19.

This sequence joins TRBV15 and TRBJ1-2, with a weak D call TRBD1 (5 bases). Looked up from germline, CDR1 is LNHNV and CDR2 is YYDKDF (reference sequence). Trimming cost V 4 bases and J 4 bases, with 22 bases left between them. The CDR3 is 17 amino acids. CDR3 nucleotides: TGTGCCACCAGCACGGGGGGGGACCTTCGACTTGTCTATGGCTACACCTTC. Its protein is CATSTGGDLRLVYGYTF.

In regard to this clone: At one boundary the junction diverges from the germline segment, which might be a read error. The chain employs TRBV7-9 and TRBJ2-1; 10 positions agree with TRBD2. The CDR3 contains 16 residues. Germline CDR1 is SEHNR and CDR2 is FQNEAQ (reference sequence). The CDR3: CASSSLLAGPYNEQFF. Written as DNA, the CDR3 is TGTGCCAGCAGCTCGTTACTAGCGGGACCCTATAATGAGCAGTTCTTC.

This chain links TRBV5-1 with TRBJ2-3; 7 bases map to TRBD1. CDR1 and CDR2 from the germline V gene are SGHRS and YFSETQ. Losses at the gene ends were 4 bases for V and 4 bases for J; bases not matched to a gene: 9. The CDR3 spans 15 residues. The CDR3 sequence is CASSRMTGLADTQYF. CDR3 coding DNA: TGCGCCAGCAGCCGCATGACAGGGTTGGCAGATACGCAGTATTTT. Filled out from reference TRBV5-1 and TRBJ2-3, the complete variable domain reads KAGVTQTPRYLIKTRGQQVTLSCSPISGHRSVSWYQQTPGQGLQFLFEYFSETQRNKGNFPGRFSGRQFSNSRSEMNVSTLELGDSALYLCASSRMTGLADTQYFGPGTRLTVL.

The J gene is TRBJ1-6, the V gene TRBV6-2 or TRBV6-3; 9 bases agree with TRBD1. CDR1 and CDR2 (germline): MNHEY, SVGEGT. The V gene end was trimmed by 2 bases and the J gene end by 7 bases; junction bases not matched to a gene: 6. CDR3 length: 16 residues. CDR3 protein: CASSYDGTGSNSPLHF. The CDR3 DNA reads as TGTGCCAGCAGTTACGACGGGACAGGGAGCAATTCACCCCTCCACTTT.